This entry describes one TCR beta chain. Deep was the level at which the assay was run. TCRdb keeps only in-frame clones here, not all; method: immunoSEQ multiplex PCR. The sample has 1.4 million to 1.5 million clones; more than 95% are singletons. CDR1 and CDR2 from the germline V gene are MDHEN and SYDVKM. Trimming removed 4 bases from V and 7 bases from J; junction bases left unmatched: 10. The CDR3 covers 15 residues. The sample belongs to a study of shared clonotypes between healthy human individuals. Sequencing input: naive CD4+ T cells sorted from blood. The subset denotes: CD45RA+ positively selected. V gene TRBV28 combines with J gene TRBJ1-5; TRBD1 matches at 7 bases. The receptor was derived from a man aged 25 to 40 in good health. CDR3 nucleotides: TGTGCCAGCAGTTCGGTAGGGGGCCCCGGCCAGCCCCAGCATTTT. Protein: CASSSVGGPGQPQHF.